Included here is one T cell receptor beta chain sequence, with context. Its antigen has not been determined. A junction end diverges from the germline sequence, so it may reflect a read error. This record belongs to a study of metastatic and nonmetastatic thyroid tumors (dated by TCRdb to the early 2020s). A note on the overall study: The researchers compared repertoires between peripheral blood samples and tumor or nodule tissue samples from patients with malignant or benign thyroid disease. Beyond this particular receptor, the publication reports: In both blood and tumor samples, malignant tumors were reported to have significantly higher TCR beta diversity than benign nodules.

The protocol used for the library was PCR. TCRdb lists the instrument as Illumina HiSeq 4000. The TCR beta-chain CDR3 region of each patient was profiled by high-throughput sequencing. Regarding the original processing steps: The researchers built a classifier to tell apart papillary thyroid cancer patients with distant metastasis, based on CDR3 differences among clinicopathological groups. The Shannon index was used to assess repertoire diversity, and the Morisita-Horn index was used to assess tumor-blood repertoire similarity. Through fastp at Q25 and MiXCR, TCRdb rebuilt clones from the public reads, retaining in-frame beta chains. V and J calls and clone size were set by TCRdb, not the authors. This sample is represented by fewer than 40,000 clones; about 16% of them were singletons. The ten top clones hold roughly 3.2% of the sample. The CDR3 numbers 14 residues from cysteine through phenylalanine. The read is trimmed to its CDR3 DNA, 42 bases read in frame from base 1. Looking up the germline V gene yields CDR1 MNHNS and CDR2 SASEGT.

No patient had received any treatment before thyroid surgery. Using T-cell receptor beta sequencing, the study looked back at clinical samples from patients collected from about 2011 to 2018. Sequencing used blood. The receptor's source is a female donor with papillary thyroid cancer or a benign thyroid nodule (not recorded which). Some clones in this sample may be carry-over from other donors' samples. Recombination connected TRBV6-1 to TRBJ2-1; matching of 6 bases hints at TRBD2 as the D gene. The nucleotides read TGTGCCAGAAGTTCCGGGACTGATTACAATGAGAAGTTCTTC. This encodes CARSSGTDYNEKFF.